This TCR beta chain was retrieved from a study of cytomegalovirus exposure and HLA in healthy donors. The wider study: Roughly 180 million T cells yielded around 120 million unique TCR beta sequences in earlier analysis. Notes on the study in general: Previous analysis showed most TCR beta V segments were productive about 90% or about 30% of the time. Later analysis identified a missense DCLRE1C variant that was linked to TCR beta V- and J-gene trimming.

This clone appeared a few times. Antigen specificity is unknown. CDR1 is GTSNPN and CDR2 is SVGIG in the germline V gene (reference sequence). The CDR3 contains 13 residues. Trimming cost V 3 bases and J 10 bases, with 13 bases left between them. With 60 Vbeta and 13 Jbeta primers, the PCR was carried out. Here immunoSEQ multiplex PCR was the method, and the copy in TCRdb shows in-frame clones only, minus some. The sample has 110,000 to 150,000 clones, 9.4% seen once. The chain has TRBV30 and TRBJ1-6; TRBD1 might be the D (6 bases). Sequencing input: PBMCs. This clonotype originated in a male donor in good health and CMV-seronegative. CDR3 residues: CAWSQGRRSPLHF. CDR3 coding DNA: TGTGCCTGGAGCCAGGGGCGACGATCACCCCTCCACTTT. The full variable domain, with the rest looked up from reference TRBV30 and TRBJ1-6, is SQTIHQWPATLVQPVGSPLSLECTVEGTSNPNLYWYRQAAGRGLQLLFYSVGIGQISSEVPQNLSASRPQDRQFILSSKKLLLSDSGFYLCAWSQGRRSPLHFGNGTRLTVT.